What follows describes a single T cell receptor (beta chain). Antigen specificity is unknown. Both iRepertoire HTBI primers and Arm-PCR of CDR3 regions were used to build the TCR beta libraries. TCRdb re-derived calls from the multiplex PCR reads in MiXCR, one entry per CDR3 protein. The sample holds 310,000 or so distinct CDR3 sequences, more than 20% seen once. This record comes from a study of regulatory T cells in long-lasting Graves disease. Study overall: The definition of persistent Graves' disease was over 5 years of antithyroid drugs with positive TSH receptor antibodies. Study-wide points: Persistent disease favored TRBV28, TRBJ1-2 and TRBJ2-5. Shared public clonotypes totalled 2,741 in persistent patients, compared with some 920 in new patients.

Sample time point: persistent/refractory GD, antithyroid drugs over 5 years with positive TRAb. Extracted RNA from PBMCs served as the source of the TCR library. V lost 3 bases to trimming and J lost 1 base; unmatched junction nucleotides: 9. The CDR3 spans 18 residues. Germline V lookup: CDR1 MDHEN, CDR2 SYDVKM. The rearrangement uses TRBV28 and TRBJ2-5, with 12 nucleotides matching TRBD2. This material consisted of peripheral blood mononuclear cells (PBMCs), taken when the disease was refractory, from a patient treated with antithyroid drugs. The TCR was taken from a female donor with Graves disease. The CDR3: CASSFILGLAGPQETQYF. The CDR3 nucleotides are TGTGCCAGCAGTTTCATCTTGGGACTAGCGGGCCCCCAAGAGACCCAGTACTTC.